Listed below are T cell receptor beta chains from one sample, sequenced in a study of blood T cell repertoires in COVID-19. Assay used: immunoSEQ multiplex PCR; TCRdb lists only in-frame clones, some missing. The repertoire holds more than 150,000 clones, with about 84% as singletons. Material for sequencing was peripheral blood. These receptors came from a human donor in a cohort sampled during active COVID-19. Both conserved end residues are part of each CDR3.

TRBV6-5,TRBJ2-3,CASSYGQGASDTQYF
TRBV19,TRBJ2-1,CASRTGGSYNEQFF
TRBV12-3/TRBV12-4,TRBJ2-5,CASSLRGGQYF
TRBV19,TRBJ1-1,CASSSWTGSRTEAFF
TRBV3-1/TRBV3-2,TRBJ2-7,CASSRTYLNSYEQYF
TRBV27,TRBJ1-3,CASSPRQGITGNTIYF
TRBV4-2,TRBJ2-2,CASSPRDMNTGELFF
TRBV9,TRBJ2-5,CASSQGGKETQYF
TRBV6-1,TRBJ2-7,CASSERQHYEQYF
TRBV7-9,TRBJ1-2,CASSLVDSYGYTF
TRBV5-1,TRBJ1-2,CASSLVGWGDYGYTF
TRBV19,TRBJ1-2,CASSIDRLGYTF
TRBV6-2/TRBV6-3,TRBJ2-5,CASSYRFTGETQYF
TRBV7-9,TRBJ2-1,CASSASGNEQFF
TRBV5-1,TRBJ2-3,CASSGRGGDTQYF
TRBV7-2,TRBJ2-7,CASSFRAGAGGSYEQYF
TRBV7-8,TRBJ2-7,CASSLRGSYEQYF
TRBV5-4,TRBJ1-2,CASSLDSNYGYTF
TRBV3-1/TRBV3-2,TRBJ2-1,CASSQDSLALNEQFF
TRBV15,TRBJ1-1,CATSRDRGAVNTEAFF
TRBV7-2,TRBJ2-7,CASSFSGGSSYEQYF
TRBV7-9,TRBJ2-1,CASSLDNNEQFF
TRBV5-4,TRBJ1-2,CASSFGIQGVDGYTF
TRBV19,TRBJ2-7,CASSIYLEGRYEQYF
TRBV6-6,TRBJ1-6,CASRATGENSPLHF
TRBV6-1,TRBJ1-3,CASSEKEFSGNTIYF
TRBV18,TRBJ2-2,CASSLTGHPNTGELFF
TRBV19,TRBJ2-7,CASSFLAGGKAYEQYF
TRBV2,TRBJ1-3,CASRGRGNTIYF
TRBV18,TRBJ2-2,CASSTGGDPGELFF
TRBV12-3/TRBV12-4,TRBJ2-3,CASSPTRDTQYF
TRBV18,TRBJ1-2,CASSLLQGGYGYTF
TRBV3-1/TRBV3-2,TRBJ1-2,CASSQSGETSAYGYTF
TRBV15,TRBJ2-3,CATSREFSDTQYF
TRBV7-9,TRBJ1-6,CASSLGQNIYNSPLHF
TRBV18,TRBJ2-7,CASSPQRDFYEQYF
TRBV2,TRBJ2-7,CASSGPGDPNKQYF